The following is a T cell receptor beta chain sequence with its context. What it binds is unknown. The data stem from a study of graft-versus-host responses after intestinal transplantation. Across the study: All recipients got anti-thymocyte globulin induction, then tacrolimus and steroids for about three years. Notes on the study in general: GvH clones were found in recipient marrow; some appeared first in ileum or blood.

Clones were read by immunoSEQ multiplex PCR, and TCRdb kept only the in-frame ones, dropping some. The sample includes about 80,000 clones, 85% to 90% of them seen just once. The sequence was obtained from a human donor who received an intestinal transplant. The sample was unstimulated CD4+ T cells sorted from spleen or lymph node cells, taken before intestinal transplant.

CDR3: CASSPGLAGDTQYF. Written as DNA, the CDR3 is TGTGCCAGCAGCCCCGGACTAGCGGGAGATACGCAGTATTTT. The rearrangement joins TRBV7-3 to TRBJ2-3, with TRBD2 matching 11 bases. The CDR3 contains 14 residues. The trim removed 5 bases at V and 5 bases at J, leaving 3 bases unmatched. Germline CDR1 reads SGHTA; CDR2 reads FQGTGA. Full variable domain (rest looked up from reference TRBV7-3 and TRBJ2-3): GAGVSQTPSNKVTEKGKYVELRCDPISGHTALYWYRQSLGQGPEFLIYFQGTGAADDSGLPNDRFFAVRPEGSVSTLKIQRTERGDSAVYLCASSPGLAGDTQYFGPGTRLTVL.